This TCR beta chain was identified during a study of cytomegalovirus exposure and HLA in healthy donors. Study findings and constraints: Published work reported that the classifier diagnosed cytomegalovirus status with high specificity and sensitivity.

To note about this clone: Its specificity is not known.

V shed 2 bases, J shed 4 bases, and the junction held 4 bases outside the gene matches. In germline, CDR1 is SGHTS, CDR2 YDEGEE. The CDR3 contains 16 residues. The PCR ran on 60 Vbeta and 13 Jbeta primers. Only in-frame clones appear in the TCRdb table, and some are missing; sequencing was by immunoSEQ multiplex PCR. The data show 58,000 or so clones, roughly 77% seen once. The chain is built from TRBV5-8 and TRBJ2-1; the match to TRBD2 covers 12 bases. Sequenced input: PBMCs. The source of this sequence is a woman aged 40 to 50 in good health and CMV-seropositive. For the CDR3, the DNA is TGTGCCAGCAGCTTAGGGACTAGCGGGCCGTACAATGAGCAGTTCTTC. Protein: CASSLGTSGPYNEQFF.